A single sample gave rise to the 20 T cell receptor beta chains below, sequenced in a study of chemoradiotherapy in HPV16-positive cancers. Assay used: immunoSEQ multiplex PCR; TCRdb lists only in-frame clones, some missing. Here the sample spans some 2,000 clones, around 81% being singletons. Sequencing used tumor tissue, obtained from a patient who underwent chemoradiotherapy. Receptor source: a human donor with HPV-associated anogenital cancer.

The chain combines TRBV27 with TRBJ2-2; D ambiguous. CDR1 is MNHEY and CDR2 is SMNVEV in the germline V gene (reference sequence). This CDR3 region has 15 residues. Between the trimmed V and J ends, which lost 3 bases and 4 bases, there was a span of 12 bases. As DNA, the CDR3 is TGTGCCAGCAGTTTCCCCTCTGACGCCACCGGGGAGCTGTTTTTT. Its protein product is CASSFPSDATGELFF.

V is TRBV15 and J is TRBJ1-3; no definite D call. Trimming took off 5 bases at V and 4 bases at J, with 9 bases between the two ends. Germline CDR1 is LNHNV and CDR2 is YYDKDF (reference sequence). The CDR3 sequence is 13 residues long. The DNA of the CDR3 is TGTGCCACCAGCGCCCTGGGGGGAAACACCATATATTTT. Its translation: CATSALGGNTIYF.

The chain joins TRBV13 to TRBJ1-5, with TRBD1 matching over 8 bases. Trimming cost V 0 bases and J 4 bases; bases outside gene matches: 2. The CDR3 is 15 residues long. Per the germline V gene, CDR1 is PRHDT and CDR2 is FYEKMQ (reference sequence). The CDR3 bases are TGTGCCAGCAGCTTAGGCAGGGGGCGAAATCAGCCCCAGCATTTT. Protein: CASSLGRGRNQPQHF.

CDR3 amino acids: CAWTPNYGYTF. The CDR3 coding sequence is TGTGCCTGGACCCCTAACTATGGCTACACCTTC. The V and J genes are TRBV30 and TRBJ1-2, with D unclear. Deletions cut 4 bases from V and 0 bases from J, with 3 bases between. The CDR3 spans 11 residues. Germline values: CDR1 GTSNPN, CDR2 SVGIG (reference sequence). Variable domain in full (rest from reference TRBV30 and TRBJ1-2): SQTIHQWPATLVQPVGSPLSLECTVEGTSNPNLYWYRQAAGRGLQLLFYSVGIGQISSEVPQNLSASRPQDRQFILSSKKLLLSDSGFYLCAWTPNYGYTFGSGTRLTVV.

This chain connects TRBV4-1 to TRBJ1-6; D remains ambiguous. Germline V gene data show CDR1 as MGHRA and CDR2 as YSYEKL. Trimming pared 1 base from V and 8 bases from J, leaving 3 bases between. This CDR3 is built from 12 residues. The CDR3 sequence: CASSQADSPLHF. The CDR3 coding sequence is TGCGCCAGCAGCCAAGCAGATTCACCCCTCCACTTT.

In its sample, this clone was seen once. The chain carries TRBV4-2 and TRBJ2-7; 8 bases are a match to TRBD2. V lost 1 base and J lost 2; bases outside the gene matches: 7. This CDR3 spans 16 amino acids. Germline-derived CDR1 and CDR2 are LGHNA and YNFKEQ. The CDR3 region is CASSQAQRGRPYEQYF. The CDR3 nucleotides read TGTGCCAGCAGCCAAGCCCAGCGGGGGCGCCCCTACGAGCAGTACTTC.

This chain joins TRBV6-4 and TRBJ1-1; no definite D call. V lost 7 bases, J lost 3 bases, and 15 bases lay in between. The CDR3 has 14 amino acids. CDR1 is MRHNA and CDR2 is SNTAGT in the germline V gene. The CDR3 spells CASTKSLGDTEAFF. The CDR3 coding sequence is TGTGCCAGCACCAAAAGTTTGGGAGACACTGAAGCTTTCTTT.

The DNA of the CDR3 is TGCAGCGTTGACTCAGGGGCATTTGGCACTGAAGCTTTCTTT. Its translation: CSVDSGAFGTEAFF. The chain recombines TRBV29-1 with TRBJ1-1, with a possible D match to TRBD1 (6 bases). The length of the CDR3 is 14 residues. Trimming pared 3 bases from V and 4 bases from J, leaving 15 bases between. The germline V gene encodes CDR1 SQVTM and CDR2 ANQGSEA. The complete variable domain, with remaining parts taken from reference TRBV29-1 and TRBJ1-1, reads SAVISQKPSRDICQRGTSLTIQCQVDSQVTMMFWYRQQPGQSLTLIATANQGSEATYESGFVIDKFPISRPNLTFSTLTVSNMSPEDSSIYLCSVDSGAFGTEAFFGQGTRLTVV.

V gene TRBV5-4 combines with J gene TRBJ2-6, with unresolved D. V gave up 4 bases and J gave up 0 bases, with 14 bases separating them. Germline V lookup: CDR1 SGHNT, CDR2 YYREEE (reference sequence). The CDR3 spans 17 residues. The CDR3 here is CASSREGLPSGANVLTF. CDR3 bases: TGTGCCAGCAGCCGCGAAGGTTTGCCCTCTGGGGCCAACGTCCTGACTTTC.

This chain links TRBV5-6 with TRBJ1-4; D is ambiguous. Germline-derived CDR1 and CDR2 are SGHDT and YYEEEE. This CDR3 is 18 amino acids long. The V end was cut by 4 bases, the J end by 4 bases, with 23 bases between. Here the CDR3 reads CASSPGGFRFWGNEKLFF. The CDR3 region has the DNA TGTGCCAGCAGCCCAGGAGGGTTTCGGTTTTGGGGTAATGAAAAACTGTTTTTT.

In nucleotides, the CDR3 is TGTGCCAGTAGCCTAGAGGCCCGGGGTACTGAAGCTTTCTTT. Translating gives CASSLEARGTEAFF. The gene calls are TRBV19 and TRBJ1-1; D call uncertain. V was pared by 6 bases and J by 5 bases, with 16 bases between. CDR3 length: 14 residues. The germline gives CDR1 LNHDA, CDR2 SQIVND (reference sequence).

The chain uses TRBV25-1 and TRBJ2-7, with D unclear. This CDR3 spans 11 amino acids. Germline CDR1 and CDR2: MGHDK and SYGVNS. V gave up 3 bases and J gave up 3 bases, with 3 bases separating them. The chain's CDR3 is CASSDNYEQYF. The CDR3 region has the DNA TGTGCCAGCAGTGACAACTACGAGCAGTACTTC.

The genes are TRBV6-1 and TRBJ1-1; 8 nucleotides agree with TRBD1. The J segment lost 2 bases and the V segment lost 6 bases, leaving 8 bases of the junction unmatched. CDR3 length: 15 amino acids. The germline V gene encodes CDR1 MNHNS and CDR2 SASEGT. CDR3 in amino acids: CASRDRDRINTEAFF. CDR3 nucleotides: TGTGCCAGCAGGGACCGGGACAGGATTAACACTGAAGCTTTCTTT.

V is TRBV11-2 and J is TRBJ1-3; D call uncertain. V lost 1 base, J lost 4 bases, and 14 bases lay in between. CDR3 length equals 16 residues. Looked up from germline, CDR1 is SGHAT and CDR2 is FQNNGV. The CDR3 is CASSLGYYKPGNTIYF. The CDR3 DNA reads as TGTGCCAGCAGCTTAGGCTACTACAAACCCGGAAACACCATATATTTT.

The chain is built from TRBV29-1 and TRBJ1-6; 7 bases are shared with TRBD1. V lost 5 bases to trimming and J lost 8 bases; unmatched junction nucleotides: 9. The germline gives CDR1 SQVTM, CDR2 ANQGSEA. This CDR3 spans 14 amino acids. CDR3 loop: CSVRRGQGDSPLHF. In nucleotides, the CDR3 is TGCAGCGTTCGTAGGGGGCAGGGTGATTCACCCCTCCACTTT.

This CDR3 reads CASSSGVYNSPLHF. As DNA, the CDR3 is TGTGCCAGCAGTTCGGGAGTCTATAATTCACCCCTCCACTTT. This sequence joins TRBV27 and TRBJ1-6; D gene uncertain. V was trimmed by 4 bases and J by 3 bases, leaving 7 bases between them. The CDR3 runs to 14 residues. Germline assignment: CDR1 MNHEY and CDR2 SMNVEV (reference sequence).

The chain couples TRBV30 to TRBJ1-2; 10 positions match TRBD1. V lost 1 base, J lost 8 bases, and 4 bases stayed unmatched. The CDR3 extends over 13 amino acids. CDR1 is GTSNPN, CDR2 SVGIG, per germline (reference sequence). The CDR3 region has the DNA TGTGCCTGGAGTGCCCGGGACAGGGGCGGCTACACCTTC. It specifies CAWSARDRGGYTF.

The gene calls are TRBV5-1 and TRBJ1-6; D not resolved. Trimming stripped 0 bases from V and 0 bases from J, with 4 bases between. Looked up from germline, CDR1 is SGHRS and CDR2 is YFSETQ. This CDR3 spans 15 amino acids. CDR3 nucleotides: TGCGCCAGCAGCTTGGGGAGCTCCTATAATTCACCCCTCCACTTT. Protein: CASSLGSSYNSPLHF.

This chain links TRBV12-5 with TRBJ2-6; D is possibly TRBD1 (5 bases). The CDR3 totals 17 residues. Germline values: CDR1 LGHNT, CDR2 FRNRAP. V shed 5 bases and J shed 5 bases, with 19 bases lying between them. CDR3 protein: CASGQHAGQSRANVLTF. The CDR3 region has the DNA TGTGCTAGTGGTCAACATGCAGGACAAAGTCGGGCCAACGTCCTGACTTTC.

The DNA of the CDR3 is TGTGCCAGCAGCGTAGAGGGTAGCGGGGCCCACGAGCAGTACTTC. Encoded protein: CASSVEGSGAHEQYF. The V and J genes are TRBV9 and TRBJ2-7, with TRBD2 matching 8 bases. This CDR3 comprises 15 residues. The trim removed 0 bases at V and 5 bases at J, leaving 7 bases unmatched. Germline V gene sequence: CDR1 SGDLS, CDR2 YYNGEE.